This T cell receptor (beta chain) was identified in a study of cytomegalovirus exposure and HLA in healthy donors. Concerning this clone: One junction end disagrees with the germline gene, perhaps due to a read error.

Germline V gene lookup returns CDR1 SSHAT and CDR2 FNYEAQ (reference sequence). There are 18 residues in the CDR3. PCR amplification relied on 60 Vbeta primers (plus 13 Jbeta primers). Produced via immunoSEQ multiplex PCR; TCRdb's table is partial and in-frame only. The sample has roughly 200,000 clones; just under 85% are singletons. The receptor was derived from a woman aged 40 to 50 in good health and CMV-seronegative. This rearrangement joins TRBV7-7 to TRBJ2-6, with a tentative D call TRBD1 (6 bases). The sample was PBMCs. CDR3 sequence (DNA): TGTGCTAGCAGACTCCGGGACACGATATACTCTGGGGCCAACGTCCTGACTTTC. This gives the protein CASRLRDTIYSGANVLTF.